These 29 T cell receptor beta chains originate from one sample sequenced in a study of STAT5B mutations in CD4+ large granular lymphocyte leukemia. Clones were read by immunoSEQ multiplex PCR, and TCRdb kept only the in-frame ones, dropping some. The sample contains fewer than 40,000 clones, 76% of which appear only once. The sample consisted of CD4+ T cells from blood buffy coats. The receptors here all came from a human donor in good health.

The chain links TRBV5-1 to TRBJ1-1, with unresolved D. The CDR3 totals 15 residues. V was pared by 0 bases and J by 0 bases, with 9 bases between. In germline, CDR1 is SGHRS, CDR2 YFSETQ. Here the CDR3 DNA reads TGCGCCAGCAGCTTGGACAGACCGATGAACACTGAAGCTTTCTTT. It is translated as CASSLDRPMNTEAFF. Combining the CDR3 with reference TRBV5-1 and TRBJ1-1 gives the whole variable domain KAGVTQTPRYLIKTRGQQVTLSCSPISGHRSVSWYQQTPGQGLQFLFEYFSETQRNKGNFPGRFSGRQFSNSRSEMNVSTLELGDSALYLCASSLDRPMNTEAFFGQGTRLTVV.

This rearrangement joins TRBV19 to TRBJ1-1; D may be TRBD1 (6 bases). Deletions cut 7 bases from V and 10 bases from J, with 22 bases between. The CDR3 loop spans 14 amino acids. From germline, CDR1 is LNHDA and CDR2 SQIVND (reference sequence). The CDR3 coding sequence is TGTGCCAGTATCTCCTCGAAGGGGGGATCCCGAGCTTTCTTT. Its translation is CASISSKGGSRAFF.

The rearrangement joins TRBV7-2 to TRBJ2-1; 8 bases align to TRBD2. V was pared by 2 bases and J by 8 bases, with 8 bases of the junction left unmatched. Germline V lookup: CDR1 SGHTA, CDR2 FQGNSA. This CDR3 region has 15 residues. The CDR3 reads CASSLSQRGIHEQFF. The CDR3 DNA is TGTGCCAGCAGCTTATCCCAGCGGGGGATCCATGAGCAGTTCTTC.

The rearrangement joins TRBV2 to TRBJ1-1; D is ambiguous. V lost 4 bases to trimming and J lost 6 bases, with 15 bases between them. The CDR3 is 14 amino acids. From germline, CDR1 is SNHLY and CDR2 FYNNEI. DNA of the CDR3: TGTGCCAGCAGTGTTTCCGCAGGACGGGCTGAAGCTTTCTTT. This translates into CASSVSAGRAEAFF.

To note about this clone: The identical CDR3 is also encoded by other nucleotide sequences in the sample. This chain joins TRBV4-2 and TRBJ1-2, with D unclear. The CDR3 is made up of 13 amino acids. V was shortened by 3 bases and J by 8 bases, with 13 bases between the two germline ends. The germline gives CDR1 LGHNA, CDR2 YNFKEQ. CDR3 nucleotides: TGTGCCAGCAGCCAGGACCTTCTAGGCGGCTACACCTTC. Protein sequence: CASSQDLLGGYTF.

On this clone itself: The same CDR3 can be traced to other DNA sequences in this sample. This rearrangement joins TRBV11-2 to TRBJ1-5; D not certain. The V and J ends lost 3 bases and 4 bases respectively, with 10 bases between them. Germline loops: CDR1 SGHAT, CDR2 FQNNGV. This CDR3 comprises 14 residues. CDR3 residues: CASSLEGRNQPQHF. The DNA of the CDR3 is TGTGCCAGCAGCTTGGAAGGGAGAAATCAGCCCCAGCATTTT.

This clone came up a few times. This chain joins TRBV7-2 and TRBJ1-1; D unclear. There are 16 residues in the CDR3. The germline V gene encodes CDR1 SGHTA and CDR2 FQGNSA. V was clipped by 2 bases and J by 0 bases, with 13 bases between them. The CDR3: CASSLWSRDLNTEAFF. DNA of the CDR3: TGTGCCAGCAGCTTATGGTCCCGGGATTTGAACACTGAAGCTTTCTTT.

This clone appeared a single time. The rearrangement uses TRBV4-1 and TRBJ2-5, with D uncertain. Germline assignment: CDR1 MGHRA and CDR2 YSYEKL. CDR3 length: 14 residues. The V end was cut by 4 bases, the J end by 7 bases, with 16 bases between. CDR3 coding DNA: TGCGCCAGCAGCCTCGGTCCTACGGGCGGGACCCAGTACTTC. Encoded protein: CASSLGPTGGTQYF.

The chain is built from TRBV6-1 and TRBJ1-5, with D hard to call. V lost 4 bases and J 9 bases, leaving 16 bases between the germline ends. Germline CDR1 and CDR2: MNHNS and SASEGT. The CDR3 spans 14 residues. CDR3 bases: TGTGCCAGCAGTGGCGGGCAGGCGGGCGGGCCCCAGCATTTT. It encodes CASSGGQAGGPQHF.

V gene TRBV4-1 combines with J gene TRBJ1-5; no clear D. CDR3 length: 17 residues. The germline CDR1 and CDR2 sequences are MGHRA and YSYEKL. V lost 0 bases and J 1 base, leaving 13 bases between the germline ends. The CDR3 region is CASSQDPAGWSNQPQHF. The CDR3 DNA follows: TGCGCCAGCAGCCAAGATCCTGCAGGATGGAGCAATCAGCCCCAGCATTTT.

The J gene is TRBJ2-5, the V gene TRBV5-4; the match to TRBD2 covers 9 bases. V lost 5 bases to trimming and J lost 4 bases; unmatched junction nucleotides: 9. The CDR3 extends over 15 amino acids. Per the germline V gene, CDR1 is SGHNT and CDR2 is YYREEE (reference sequence). The CDR3 bases are TGTGCCAGCAGTCTAGCGGGGCGGCGGATAGAGACCCAGTACTTC. Residues: CASSLAGRRIETQYF.

The chain joins TRBV11-2 to TRBJ2-5, with D tentatively TRBD2 (5 bases). V was shortened by 5 bases and J by 1 base, with 8 bases between the two germline ends. The germline gives CDR1 SGHAT, CDR2 FQNNGV. The CDR3 runs to 13 residues. The CDR3 region is CASSPTTQETQYF. In DNA, the CDR3 is TGTGCCAGCAGCCCGACTACCCAAGAGACCCAGTACTTC.

This clone was seen once. This sequence joins TRBV11-3 and TRBJ2-1; 9 nucleotides agree with TRBD2. The germline gives CDR1 SGHNT, CDR2 YENEEA. Germline trimming cut 8 bases from V and 7 bases from J; bases unmatched to any gene: 6. This CDR3 spans 13 amino acids. CDR3 bases: TGTGCCAGCTGGGGCGGGGGGGCGAATGAGCAGTTCTTC. Translation: CASWGGGANEQFF.

This clone is categorized as medium-sized. The genes are TRBV4-1 and TRBJ1-5; possible D gene TRBD1, 6 bases. The CDR3 is 15 amino acids. The germline V gene encodes CDR1 MGHRA and CDR2 YSYEKL. Trimming removed 3 bases from V and 3 bases from J, with 12 bases in between. The CDR3 DNA is TGCGCCAGCAGCCATATAGGACAGATCAATCAGCCCCAGCATTTT. Protein product: CASSHIGQINQPQHF.

This chain links TRBV25-1 with TRBJ1-2; D ambiguous. The V end lost 2 bases, the J end lost 7 bases, and 17 bases lay between the germline ends. Germline CDR1 is MGHDK and CDR2 is SYGVNS. The CDR3 runs 15 residues. The CDR3 DNA follows: TGTGCCAGCAGTGAAATCGGTACACGCATTTTTGGCTACACCTTC. As protein: CASSEIGTRIFGYTF.

The chain couples TRBV5-1 to TRBJ1-3, with a weak D call TRBD1 (5 bases). CDR3 length equals 16 residues. Germline CDR1 reads SGHRS; CDR2 reads YFSETQ. Between the trimmed V and J ends, which lost 0 bases and 4 bases, there was a span of 14 bases. CDR3 sequence: CASSLASGTAGNTIYF. DNA for the CDR3: TGCGCCAGCAGCTTGGCCTCGGGGACGGCGGGAAACACCATATATTTT.

This chain links TRBV15 with TRBJ2-5; tentatively, D is TRBD1 or TRBD2 (5 bases each). Looked up from germline, CDR1 is LNHNV and CDR2 is YYDKDF (reference sequence). V lost 2 bases, J lost 6 bases, and 13 bases lay in between. This CDR3 has 14 residues. CDR3 sequence reads: CATSRTGRGQTQYF. In DNA, the CDR3 is TGTGCCACCAGCAGAACAGGACGGGGTCAGACCCAGTACTTC.

This CDR3 is CASSLGLANYEQYF. Written as DNA, the CDR3 is TGTGCCAGCAGCTTAGGTTTAGCGAACTACGAGCAGTACTTC. The gene calls are TRBV7-8 and TRBJ2-7, with D perhaps TRBD2 (5 bases). The CDR3 runs to 14 residues. Trimming removed 1 base from V and 3 bases from J, with 10 bases in between. Germline V gives CDR1 SGHVS, CDR2 FQNEAQ.

The chain uses TRBV6-5 and TRBJ1-6; TRBD1 is a possible D gene (6 bases). CDR3 length equals 14 residues. The germline V and J ends were trimmed by 7 bases and 10 bases, with 17 bases remaining between them. CDR1 MNHEY and CDR2 SVGAGI come from the germline V gene. CDR3 loop: CASKPGAFGSPLHF. CDR3 in DNA: TGTGCCAGCAAACCAGGGGCCTTCGGGTCACCCCTCCACTTT.

The chain uses TRBV18 and TRBJ2-7, with TRBD1 matching 7 bases. CDR1 is KGHSH, CDR2 LQKENI, per germline. CDR3 length: 15 amino acids. J gave up 2 bases and V 3 bases, and 7 bases lay outside the gene matches. The CDR3 nucleotides are TGTGCCAGCTCACCCAATCAACAGGGGACCTACGAGCAGTACTTC. Translating gives CASSPNQQGTYEQYF. Full variable domain (rest looked up from reference TRBV18 and TRBJ2-7): NAGVMQNPRHLVRRRGQEARLRCSPMKGHSHVYWYRQLPEEGLKFMVYLQKENIIDESGMPKERFSAEFPKEGPSILRIQQVVRGDSAAYFCASSPNQQGTYEQYFGPGTRLTVT.

The V call is TRBV27, the J call TRBJ2-5, with TRBD1 matching over 7 bases. The end of the DNA fits TRBJ2-7 better, so the J call may be wrong. CDR1 and CDR2 from the germline V gene are MNHEY and SMNVEV (reference sequence). This CDR3 is 14 amino acids long. CDR3 sequence reads: CASSYRGYQYEQYF. DNA of the CDR3: TGTGCCAGCAGTTACAGGGGCTACCAATACGAGCAGTACTTC.

The V call is TRBV2, the J call TRBJ2-7, with D tentatively TRBD2 (6 bases). The CDR3 totals 14 residues. Deletions cut 6 bases from V and 2 bases from J, with 14 bases between. Germline assignment: CDR1 SNHLY and CDR2 FYNNEI. The CDR3 sequence: CASREQAGPYEQYF. The CDR3 DNA is TGTGCCAGCAGGGAACAAGCGGGCCCCTACGAGCAGTACTTC.

This chain links TRBV5-8 with TRBJ2-5; 9 nucleotides line up with TRBD1. Per the germline V gene, CDR1 is SGHTS and CDR2 is YDEGEE. V shed 5 bases, J shed 2 bases, and the junction held 7 bases outside the gene matches. CDR3 size: 15 residues. For the CDR3, the DNA is TGTGCCAGCAGGGGGGACAGGGCCTTTCAAGAGACCCAGTACTTC. Translating it yields CASRGDRAFQETQYF.

This chain links TRBV25-1 with TRBJ2-2; no firm D call. The CDR3 spans 13 residues. Germline V lookup: CDR1 MGHDK, CDR2 SYGVNS. Trimming removed 7 bases at V and 1 base at J, with 7 bases between. CDR3 amino acids: CASISGNTGELFF. Written as DNA, the CDR3 is TGTGCCAGCATTTCGGGGAACACCGGGGAGCTGTTTTTT.

This clone has only a few counts. V usage is TRBV11-2 and J usage is TRBJ2-7; D may be TRBD2 (5 bases). The CDR3 consists of 14 residues. CDR1 SGHAT and CDR2 FQNNGV come from the germline V gene. The ends were cut back, 4 bases at V and 4 bases at J, with 14 bases in the middle. The DNA of the CDR3 is TGTGCCAGCAGCTCGACTACGACGGGGTACGAGCAGTACTTC. Translating gives CASSSTTTGYEQYF. The full variable domain, completed using reference TRBV11-2 and TRBJ2-7, is EAGVAQSPRYKIIEKRQSVAFWCNPISGHATLYWYQQILGQGPKLLIQFQNNGVVDDSQLPKDRFSAERLKGVDSTLKIQPAKLEDSAVYLCASSSTTTGYEQYFGPGTRLTVT.

The chain is built from TRBV11-3 and TRBJ1-3; no firm D call. V lost 0 bases to trimming and J lost 0 bases, with 9 bases between them. Germline V gives CDR1 SGHNT, CDR2 YENEEA. This CDR3 is 16 amino acids long. Here the CDR3 reads CASSLDSGFSGNTIYF. The CDR3 region has the DNA TGTGCCAGCAGCTTAGATTCGGGCTTCTCTGGAAACACCATATATTTT.

The chain has TRBV9 and TRBJ2-5, with 9 bases fitting TRBD2. The V and J ends lost 0 bases and 2 bases, in that order; junction bases with no gene match: 5. CDR1 and CDR2 from the germline V gene are SGDLS and YYNGEE. This CDR3 has 16 amino acids. The CDR3 reads CASSVGSGGPQETQYF. Written as DNA, the CDR3 is TGTGCCAGCAGCGTAGGTAGCGGGGGCCCACAAGAGACCCAGTACTTC.

This clone was found a few times. V gene TRBV5-1 combines with J gene TRBJ2-7; D gene unclear. The germline V and J ends were trimmed by 0 bases and 8 bases, with 12 bases remaining between them. The CDR3 has 13 amino acids. Germline lookup yields CDR1 SGHRS and CDR2 YFSETQ. CDR3 coding DNA: TGCGCCAGCAGCTTGGCCGGCAGATCACAGCAGTACTTC. It yields the protein CASSLAGRSQQYF.

The gene calls are TRBV11-2 and TRBJ2-1; 8 nucleotides line up with TRBD1. The CDR3 runs to 15 residues. V lost 5 bases to trimming and J lost 5 bases; unmatched junction nucleotides: 8. In germline, CDR1 is SGHAT, CDR2 FQNNGV. The CDR3 is CASSPRDRSHNEQFF. The CDR3 DNA is TGTGCCAGCAGCCCCCGGGACAGGAGCCACAATGAGCAGTTCTTC.